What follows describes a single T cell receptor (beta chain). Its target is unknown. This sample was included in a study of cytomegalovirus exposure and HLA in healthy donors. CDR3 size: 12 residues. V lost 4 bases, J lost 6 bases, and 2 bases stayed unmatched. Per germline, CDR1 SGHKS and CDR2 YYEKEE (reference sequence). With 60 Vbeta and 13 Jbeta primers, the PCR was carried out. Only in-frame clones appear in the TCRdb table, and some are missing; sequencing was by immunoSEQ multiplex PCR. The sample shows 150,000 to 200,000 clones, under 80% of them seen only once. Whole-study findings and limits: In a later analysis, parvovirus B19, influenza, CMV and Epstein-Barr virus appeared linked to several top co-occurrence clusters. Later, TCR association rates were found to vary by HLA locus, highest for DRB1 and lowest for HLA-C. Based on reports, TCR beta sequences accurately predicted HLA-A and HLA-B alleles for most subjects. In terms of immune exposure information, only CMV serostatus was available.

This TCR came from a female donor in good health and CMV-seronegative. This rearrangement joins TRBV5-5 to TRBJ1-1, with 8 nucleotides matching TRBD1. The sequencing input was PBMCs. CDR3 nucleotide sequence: TGTGCCAGCAGCGTGGACAGGGCTGAAGCTTTCTTT. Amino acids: CASSVDRAEAFF.